This T cell receptor (beta chain) was profiled in a study of control samples from healthy donors and cancer patients. The data were produced by immunoSEQ multiplex PCR, yet TCRdb's version contains in-frame clones alone and is incomplete. This table holds under 450,000 clones, over 75% found once. This CDR3 has 15 amino acids. Trimming cost V 1 base and J 7 bases; bases outside gene matches: 6. From germline, CDR1 is SGHDT and CDR2 YYEEEE. This clonotype originated in a man in his forties or fifties with head and neck cancer. The specimen sequenced was PBMCs. The genes are TRBV5-6 and TRBJ2-7; 12 bases match TRBD1. The CDR3 reads CASSLQGQGAEEQYF. The CDR3, as DNA: TGTGCCAGCAGCTTGCAGGGACAGGGGGCTGAGGAGCAGTACTTC.